Each of the 10 T cell receptor beta chains below was sequenced from the same sample in a study of Ad26.COV2.S vaccination and SARS-CoV-2 variants. TCRdb's table, derived via immunoSEQ multiplex PCR, lists solely in-frame clones and lacks some. The sample carries around 450,000 clones, less than 95% recorded once. The treatment denotes: about 20 received Ad26.COV2.S at low or high dose, single or two shots; about 5 received placebo; per-sample allocation not given. Day 63 after the first vaccine or placebo injection was the time point for sampling. The material was peripheral blood, obtained in a trial of Ad26.COV2.S vaccine versus placebo. All receptors come from a person aged 18-65 years who received the Ad26.COV2.S COVID-19 vaccine or a placebo.

DNA for the CDR3: TGTGCCAGCAGTCTTACAGGGGGCTCTGGGGCCAACGTCCTGACTTTC. Translating it yields CASSLTGGSGANVLTF. The chain joins TRBV28 to TRBJ2-6; 8 bases fit TRBD1. This CDR3 has 16 amino acids. Unmatched junction bases numbered 3, after V lost 5 bases and J lost 0 bases. Germline-derived CDR1 and CDR2 are MDHEN and SYDVKM.

The chain has TRBV7-2 and TRBJ2-7; TRBD2 matches 13 bases. J gave up 4 bases and V 1 base, and 7 bases lay outside the gene matches. Germline V gene sequence: CDR1 SGHTA, CDR2 FQGNSA. The CDR3 is 17 residues long. CDR3 sequence: CASSLDTSGRARYEQYF. CDR3 bases: TGTGCCAGCAGCTTAGATACTAGCGGGAGGGCCAGATACGAGCAGTACTTC.

This clone appeared a few times. V and J are TRBV7-9 and TRBJ2-7; D may be TRBD2 (6 bases). Trimming shortened V by 3 bases and J by 5 bases, and 14 bases separated the two germline ends. Germline CDR1 reads SEHNR; CDR2 reads FQNEAQ (reference sequence). The CDR3 has 14 residues. The CDR3 nucleotides are TGTGCCAGCAGCTTTCTAGGGGAGGACAACGAGCAGTACTTC. Encoded protein: CASSFLGEDNEQYF.

This chain connects TRBV5-1 to TRBJ2-3; D gene ambiguous. This CDR3 contains 14 residues. V gave up 4 bases and J gave up 3 bases, with 12 bases separating them. Germline V gene sequence: CDR1 SGHRS, CDR2 YFSETQ. The CDR3 sequence: CASSPERKTDTQYF. DNA of the CDR3: TGCGCCAGCAGCCCCGAGAGAAAGACAGATACGCAGTATTTT.

The chain combines TRBV5-4 with TRBJ2-5; D may be TRBD2 (6 bases). The CDR3 extends over 13 amino acids. Germline assignment: CDR1 SGHNT and CDR2 YYREEE (reference sequence). V was shortened by 0 bases and J by 4 bases, with 7 bases between the two germline ends. Here the CDR3 reads CASSLAGGETQYF. CDR3 bases: TGTGCCAGCAGCTTGGCCGGGGGAGAGACCCAGTACTTC.

V gene TRBV11-2 combines with J gene TRBJ2-5, with TRBD2 matching 12 bases. The V gene end was trimmed by 5 bases and the J gene end by 1 base; junction bases not matched to a gene: 5. Germline V gene sequence: CDR1 SGHAT, CDR2 FQNNGV. This CDR3 region has 16 residues. CDR3 nucleotides: TGTGCCAGCAGCGGACGACTAGCGGGGGCCCAAGAGACCCAGTACTTC. Translated: CASSGRLAGAQETQYF.

The rearrangement links TRBV28 to TRBJ1-5; tentative D call: TRBD1 (6 bases). This CDR3 region has 17 residues. Germline assignment: CDR1 MDHEN and CDR2 SYDVKM. V was pared by 4 bases and J by 5 bases, with 21 bases between. The CDR3 region is CASSSPIPRDKHQPQHF. CDR3 DNA: TGTGCCAGCAGTTCGCCGATTCCCCGGGACAAGCATCAGCCCCAGCATTTT.

The chain uses TRBV4-3 and TRBJ2-5; 7 nucleotides line up with TRBD2. CDR3 length equals 13 residues. Trimming cost V 5 bases and J 2 bases; bases outside gene matches: 2. Germline V gene sequence: CDR1 LGHNA, CDR2 YSLEER. CDR3 region: CASSSGVQETQYF. In DNA form, the CDR3 reads TGCGCCAGCAGCAGCGGGGTACAAGAGACCCAGTACTTC.

This clone was picked up one time. The rearrangement links TRBV5-8 to TRBJ2-1; possible D gene TRBD2, 6 bases. Trimming removed 4 bases at V and 4 bases at J, with 18 bases between. In germline, CDR1 is SGHTS, CDR2 YDEGEE. CDR3 size: 16 residues. The CDR3 protein is CASSPEGRDPYNEQFF. The DNA of the CDR3 is TGTGCCAGCAGCCCCGAGGGGCGGGACCCATACAATGAGCAGTTCTTC.

The chain links TRBV7-2 to TRBJ1-1; possible D gene TRBD1, 5 bases. The V gene lost 2 bases and the J gene lost 1 base, with 11 bases spanning the gap. This CDR3 contains 15 residues. Germline values: CDR1 SGHTA, CDR2 FQGNSA. CDR3 nucleotides: TGTGCCAGCAGCTTATACGGGACGGGGAACACTGAAGCTTTCTTT. This gives the protein CASSLYGTGNTEAFF.